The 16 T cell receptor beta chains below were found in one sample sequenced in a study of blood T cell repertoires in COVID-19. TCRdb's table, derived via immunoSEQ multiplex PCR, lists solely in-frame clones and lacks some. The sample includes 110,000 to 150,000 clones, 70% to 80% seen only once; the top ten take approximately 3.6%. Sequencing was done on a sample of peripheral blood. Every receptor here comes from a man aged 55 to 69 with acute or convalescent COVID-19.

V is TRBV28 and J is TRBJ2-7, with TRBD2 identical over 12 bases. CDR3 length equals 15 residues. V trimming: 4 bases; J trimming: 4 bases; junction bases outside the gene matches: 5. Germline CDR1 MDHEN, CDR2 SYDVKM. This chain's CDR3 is CASSSSSGRGYEQYF. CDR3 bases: TGTGCCAGCAGTTCCTCTAGCGGGAGGGGGTACGAGCAGTACTTC.

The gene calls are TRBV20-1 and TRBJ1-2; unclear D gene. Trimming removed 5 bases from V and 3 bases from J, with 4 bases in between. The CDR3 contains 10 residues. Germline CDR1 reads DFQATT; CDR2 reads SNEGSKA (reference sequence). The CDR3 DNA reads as TGCAGTGCTGTCGACTATGGCTACACCTTC. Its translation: CSAVDYGYTF.

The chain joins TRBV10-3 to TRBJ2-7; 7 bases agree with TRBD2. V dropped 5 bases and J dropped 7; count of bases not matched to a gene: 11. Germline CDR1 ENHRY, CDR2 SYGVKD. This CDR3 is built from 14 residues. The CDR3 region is CAISWDAQRGEQYF. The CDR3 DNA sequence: TGTGCCATCAGTTGGGACGCGCAGCGGGGAGAGCAGTACTTC.

CDR3 DNA sequence: TGTGCCAGCAGCGGAGGTGGCTATGGCTACACCTTC. This codes for CASSGGGYGYTF. This chain links TRBV9 with TRBJ1-2, with no clear D. Trimming removed 3 bases at V and 4 bases at J, with 7 bases between. This CDR3 contains 12 residues. The germline gives CDR1 SGDLS, CDR2 YYNGEE.

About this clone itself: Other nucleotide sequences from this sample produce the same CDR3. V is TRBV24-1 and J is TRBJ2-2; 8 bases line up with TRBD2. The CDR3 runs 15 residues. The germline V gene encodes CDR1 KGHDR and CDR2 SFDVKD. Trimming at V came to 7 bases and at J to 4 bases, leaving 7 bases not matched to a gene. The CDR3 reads CATSDSGIITGELFF. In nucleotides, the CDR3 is TGTGCCACCAGCGATAGCGGGATCATCACCGGGGAGCTGTTTTTT.

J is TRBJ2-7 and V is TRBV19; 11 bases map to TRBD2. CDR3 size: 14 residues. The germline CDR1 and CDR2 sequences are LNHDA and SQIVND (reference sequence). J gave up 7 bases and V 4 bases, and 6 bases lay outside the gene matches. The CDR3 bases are TGTGCCAGTAGTAGACTAGCGGGAAACTGGGAGCAGTACTTC. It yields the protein CASSRLAGNWEQYF.

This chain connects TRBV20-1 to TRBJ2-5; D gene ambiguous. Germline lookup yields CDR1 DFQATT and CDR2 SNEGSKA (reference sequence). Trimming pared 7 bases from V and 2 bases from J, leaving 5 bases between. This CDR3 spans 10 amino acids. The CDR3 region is CSVQQETQYF. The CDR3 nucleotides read TGCAGTGTACAGCAAGAGACCCAGTACTTC.

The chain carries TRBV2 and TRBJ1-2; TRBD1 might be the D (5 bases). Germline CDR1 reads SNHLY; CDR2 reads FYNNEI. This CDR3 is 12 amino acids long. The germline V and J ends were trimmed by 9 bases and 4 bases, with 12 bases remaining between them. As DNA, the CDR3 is TGTGCCAGGGCAGGGTTGGCCTATGGCTACACCTTC. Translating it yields CARAGLAYGYTF.

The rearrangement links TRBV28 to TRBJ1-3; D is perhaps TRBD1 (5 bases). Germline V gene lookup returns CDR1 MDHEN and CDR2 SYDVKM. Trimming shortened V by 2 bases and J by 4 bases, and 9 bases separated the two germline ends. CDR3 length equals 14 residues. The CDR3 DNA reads TGTGCCAGCAGTTTACACCAGGGAGGAAACACCATATATTTT. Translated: CASSLHQGGNTIYF.

CDR3 coding DNA: TGTGCCAGCAGTACGGGGGGATCGTCCTACGAGCAGTACTTC. Translation gives CASSTGGSSYEQYF. The chain is built from TRBV27 and TRBJ2-7; 7 bases line up with TRBD2. The CDR3 spans 14 residues. V lost 5 bases and J lost 1; bases outside the gene matches: 5. Germline assignment: CDR1 MNHEY and CDR2 SMNVEV (reference sequence).

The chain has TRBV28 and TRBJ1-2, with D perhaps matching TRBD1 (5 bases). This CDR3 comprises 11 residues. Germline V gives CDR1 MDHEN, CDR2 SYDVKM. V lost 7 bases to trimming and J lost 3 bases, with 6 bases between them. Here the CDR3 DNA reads TGTGCCAGCACGACAGACTATGGCTACACCTTC. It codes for CASTTDYGYTF.

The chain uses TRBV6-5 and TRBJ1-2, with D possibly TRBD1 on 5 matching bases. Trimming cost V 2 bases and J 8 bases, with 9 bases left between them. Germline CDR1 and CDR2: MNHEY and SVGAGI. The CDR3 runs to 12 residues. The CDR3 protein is CASSYRGGGYTF. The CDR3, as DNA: TGTGCCAGCAGTTACCGGGGGGGAGGCTACACCTTC.

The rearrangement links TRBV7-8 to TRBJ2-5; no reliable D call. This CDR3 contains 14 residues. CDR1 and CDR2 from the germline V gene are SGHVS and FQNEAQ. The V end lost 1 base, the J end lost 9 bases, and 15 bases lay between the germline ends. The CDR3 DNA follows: TGTGCCAGCAGCTTAGGACCGCCGCAGGCGTCCCAGTACTTC. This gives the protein CASSLGPPQASQYF.

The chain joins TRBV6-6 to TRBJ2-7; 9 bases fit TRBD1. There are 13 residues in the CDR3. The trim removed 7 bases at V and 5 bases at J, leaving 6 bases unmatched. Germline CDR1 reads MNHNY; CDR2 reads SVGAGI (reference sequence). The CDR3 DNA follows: TGTGCCAGCAACGACAGGGGGAACGACGAGCAGTACTTC. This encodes CASNDRGNDEQYF.

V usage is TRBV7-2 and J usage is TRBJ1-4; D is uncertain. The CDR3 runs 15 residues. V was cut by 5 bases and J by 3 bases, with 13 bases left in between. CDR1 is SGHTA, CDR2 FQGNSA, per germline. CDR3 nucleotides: TGTGCCAGCAGCAACGTGGGCGGGTCTAATGAAAAACTGTTTTTT. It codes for CASSNVGGSNEKLFF.

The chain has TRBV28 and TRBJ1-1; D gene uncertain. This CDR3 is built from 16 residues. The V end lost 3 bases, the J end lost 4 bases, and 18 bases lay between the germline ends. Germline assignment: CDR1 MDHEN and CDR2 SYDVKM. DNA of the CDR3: TGTGCCAGCAGTTTGTTCACAGCGGGGAAGGGCACTGAAGCTTTCTTT. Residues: CASSLFTAGKGTEAFF.